This TCR beta chain was recorded in a study of shared clonotypes between healthy human individuals. Sequencing was at deep level. Methods used by the authors: ImmunoSEQ only sent back junction sequences with no quality scores, so filtering was done differently. Assay used: immunoSEQ multiplex PCR; TCRdb lists only in-frame clones, some missing. D and trimming come from the DNA, and the V and J calls and clone size come from that table. The repertoire holds over 2,000,000 clones, around 93% seen once, with 1.5% to 2% in the top ten. CD45RO-negative, CCR7-selected cells formed the naive CD8 fraction, which excluded terminally differentiated effector memory CD45RA+ cells. Study donors comprised healthy, HIV-negative adults devoid of recent acute infection or vaccination. V dropped 5 bases and J dropped 0; count of bases not matched to a gene: 4. Germline-derived CDR1 and CDR2 are LNHDA and SQIVND (reference sequence). The CDR3 contains 15 residues.

The sequenced material came from naive CD8+ T cells from PBMCs. The TCR sequence derives from a man younger than 30 in good health. Some clones in this sample may be carry-over from other donors' samples. This chain joins TRBV19 and TRBJ2-7, with 10 bases identical to TRBD2. Written as DNA, the CDR3 is TGTGCCAGTAGTCGGGGACTAGCGAACTCCTACGAGCAGTACTTC. This codes for CASSRGLANSYEQYF.